This T cell receptor (beta chain) was recorded in a study of blood T cell repertoires in COVID-19. As for the study in general: Italy, Spain and the United States were the sources of the convalescent and acute COVID-19 samples. The cDNA or gDNA used as material had been derived from T cells, B-cell-depleted T cells, or PBMCs.

Authors' analysis steps: Scientists estimated how many nucleated cells there were by amplifying reference gene primers. Assay: immunoSEQ multiplex PCR; the TCRdb copy retains only in-frame clones and omits some. The V and J calls and clone size were taken over from that table, and D and trimming were inferred from the DNA. The data show tens of thousands of clones, around 90% seen once. This CDR3 has 13 amino acids. V lost 10 bases and J lost 2; bases outside the gene matches: 4. Germline values: CDR1 MNHEY, CDR2 SVGAGI. The TCR was taken from a woman aged 80 or over with active or convalescent COVID-19. The chain uses TRBV6-5 and TRBJ2-2; TRBD1 matches 7 bases. Input material: peripheral blood. The CDR3 DNA is TGTGCCACAGGGGACAGCAACACCGGGGAGCTGTTTTTT. This translates into CATGDSNTGELFF.